Below are 9 T cell receptor beta chains sequenced from a single sample in a study of blood T cell repertoires in COVID-19. Profiled with immunoSEQ multiplex PCR; TCRdb holds only in-frame clones, not every one. The sample shows 90,000 to 150,000 clones, around 91% of them seen only once. The sequenced material came from peripheral blood. Source of these receptors: a man between 70 and 80 years old with active or convalescent COVID-19.

The chain recombines TRBV28 with TRBJ2-7; TRBD2 aligns across 13 bases. The CDR3 has 15 residues. Germline V gene lookup returns CDR1 MDHEN and CDR2 SYDVKM. J was trimmed by 6 bases and V by 3 bases; bases with no gene match: 5. In DNA, the CDR3 is TGTGCCAGCAGTTTCTCAGGACTAGCGGGAGTCGAGCAGTACTTC. Protein product: CASSFSGLAGVEQYF.

The V call is TRBV4-1, the J call TRBJ1-3; 8 positions match TRBD1. The CDR3 sequence is 17 residues long. J was trimmed by 0 bases and V by 1 base; bases with no gene match: 5. CDR1 MGHRA and CDR2 YSYEKL come from the germline V gene. In DNA form, the CDR3 reads TGCGCCAGCAGCCAAGGAACCGGGACAGGCTCTGGAAACACCATATATTTT. Translated: CASSQGTGTGSGNTIYF.

The V gene is TRBV2, the J gene TRBJ1-1, with 10 bases fitting TRBD1. CDR3 length: 13 amino acids. Germline CDR1 is SNHLY and CDR2 is FYNNEI. V was pared by 5 bases and J by 6 bases, with 3 bases of the junction left unmatched. CDR3 in amino acids: CASSLTGGPEAFF. CDR3 bases: TGTGCCAGCAGTCTGACAGGGGGCCCTGAAGCTTTCTTT.

This chain joins TRBV7-8 and TRBJ1-1; 7 nucleotides line up with TRBD1. Trimming cost V 4 bases and J 1 base; bases outside gene matches: 3. There are 14 residues in the CDR3. Per germline, CDR1 SGHVS and CDR2 FQNEAQ. This CDR3 is CASSSRTGNTEAFF. The CDR3 region has the DNA TGTGCCAGCAGCTCGCGGACAGGGAACACTGAAGCTTTCTTT.

The rearrangement uses TRBV28 and TRBJ1-5; D might be TRBD1 (5 bases). CDR1 is MDHEN, CDR2 SYDVKM, per germline. The CDR3 sequence is 14 residues long. Trimming took 4 bases from V and 5 from J, leaving 12 bases between them. CDR3 DNA: TGTGCCAGCAGTTACCTGGGGGGGGATCAGCCCCAGCATTTT. It encodes CASSYLGGDQPQHF. The full variable domain, completed using reference TRBV28 and TRBJ1-5, is DVKVTQSSRYLVKRTGEKVFLECVQDMDHENMFWYRQDPGLGLRLIYFSYDVKMKEKGDIPEGYSVSREKKERFSLILESASTNQTSMYLCASSYLGGDQPQHFGDGTRLSIL.

The chain couples TRBV30 to TRBJ2-7; D may be TRBD2 (5 bases). The CDR3 runs to 14 residues. Germline CDR1 is GTSNPN and CDR2 is SVGIG (reference sequence). V was shortened by 0 bases and J by 3 bases, with 12 bases between the two germline ends. The CDR3 DNA is TGTGCCTGGAGTGTACTATCGGGGTACTACGAGCAGTACTTC. Translated: CAWSVLSGYYEQYF.

The chain joins TRBV5-5 to TRBJ1-2; D perhaps matches TRBD1 (5 bases). The ends were cut back, 6 bases at V and 4 bases at J, with 13 bases in the middle. Per germline, CDR1 SGHKS and CDR2 YYEKEE (reference sequence). This CDR3 is built from 13 residues. The CDR3 nucleotides are TGTGCCAGCACCTCAGGGTTTAGCTATGGCTACACCTTC. It translates to CASTSGFSYGYTF. The variable domain in full, with the rest retrieved from reference TRBV5-5 and TRBJ1-2, is DAGVTQSPTHLIKTRGQQVTLRCSPISGHKSVSWYQQVLGQGPQFIFQYYEKEERGRGNFPDRFSARQFPNYSSELNVNALLLGDSALYLCASTSGFSYGYTFGSGTRLTVV.

The gene calls are TRBV28 and TRBJ2-1; weak D call: TRBD1 (5 bases). This CDR3 comprises 12 residues. Trimming left V 9 bases short and J 3 bases short, with 9 bases between. The germline CDR1 and CDR2 sequences are MDHEN and SYDVKM. The CDR3 region is CASGQDYNEQFF. The CDR3 DNA reads as TGTGCCAGTGGACAAGACTACAATGAGCAGTTCTTC.

V is TRBV11-2 and J is TRBJ1-4; TRBD1 agrees at 7 bases. Germline-derived CDR1 and CDR2 are SGHAT and FQNNGV. The CDR3 consists of 15 residues. The trim removed 5 bases at V and 9 bases at J, leaving 12 bases unmatched. In DNA form, the CDR3 reads TGTGCCAGCAGCGCCAAGGCCGCCAGGGGGAAAAAACTGTTTTTT. The encoded protein is CASSAKAARGKKLFF.